A single sample gave rise to the 25 T cell receptor beta chains below, sequenced in a study of blood T cells in healthy people across ages. Then a second PCR, running about 6 to 12 cycles, was carried out with a sample-barcoded 5' primer and a J-beta primer mix. TCRdb reprocessed the 5' RACE reads with MiXCR, giving one entry per CDR3 protein. This repertoire shows about 400,000 distinct CDR3 sequences, about 49% found once; its top ten account for around 53%. Sequenced: blood. These receptor sequences come from a man between 60 and 75 years old in good health.

This clonotype has just a few counts. The J gene is TRBJ2-3, the V gene TRBV20-1; D is undetermined. The CDR3 sequence is 14 residues long. V gave up 6 bases and J gave up 6 bases, with 19 bases separating them. Germline assignment: CDR1 DFQATT and CDR2 SNEGSKA (reference sequence). The CDR3 sequence: CSAVPAIGYDTQYF. The CDR3 DNA reads as TGCAGTGCCGTTCCTGCAATTGGGTATGATACGCAGTATTTT.

The chain uses TRBV20-1 and TRBJ2-3, with 12 bases lining up with TRBD2. This CDR3 comprises 17 residues. Germline CDR1 is DFQATT and CDR2 is SNEGSKA (reference sequence). The V and J ends lost 1 base and 4 bases, in that order; junction bases with no gene match: 9. The CDR3 DNA follows: TGCAGTGCTAGAGTCCCTAGCGGGAGGGCCGGGGCAGATACGCAGTATTTT. It yields the protein CSARVPSGRAGADTQYF.

In its sample, this clonotype was seen a few times. The rearrangement joins TRBV4-2 to TRBJ1-2; D unresolved. The CDR3 has 15 residues. V lost 0 bases, J lost 5 bases, and 13 bases lay in between. Germline assignment: CDR1 LGHNA and CDR2 YNFKEQ. The CDR3 sequence: CASSQDRQTSYGYTF. CDR3 DNA sequence: TGTGCCAGCAGCCAAGATAGGCAGACCTCTTATGGCTACACCTTC.

The rearrangement uses TRBV28 and TRBJ2-3; 13 nucleotides agree with TRBD2. V lost 6 bases to trimming and J lost 2 bases; unmatched junction nucleotides: 5. The length of the CDR3 is 16 residues. Germline V gives CDR1 MDHEN, CDR2 SYDVKM. This CDR3 is CASSRGLAGDTDTQYF. The CDR3 bases are TGTGCCAGCAGCCGTGGACTAGCGGGGGACACAGATACGCAGTATTTT.

V gene TRBV7-2 combines with J gene TRBJ2-1, with D possibly being TRBD2 (5 bases). The assigned J gene may be wrong: the sequence end matches TRBJ2-7 better. CDR1 and CDR2 (germline): SGHTA, FQGNSA. The CDR3 spans 13 residues. Written as DNA, the CDR3 is TGTGCCAGCAAACCTGCAGACTACAATGAGCAGTACTTC. Translation: CASKPADYNEQYF.

Points on this clonotype: Its ends do not fully match the called genes, so a read error is possible. Written as DNA, the CDR3 is TGTGCCAGCAGTTTAGCGGACTCCTACAAGGAGCAGTTCTTC. Amino acids: CASSLADSYKEQFF. The rearrangement joins TRBV12-3 or TRBV12-4 to TRBJ2-1; D possibly corresponds to TRBD2 (5 bases). CDR3 length equals 14 residues.

This clonotype was seen a few times. The chain employs TRBV20-1 and TRBJ2-5; tentative D call: TRBD2 (6 bases). The CDR3 runs 17 residues. Per the germline V gene, CDR1 is DFQATT and CDR2 is SNEGSKA (reference sequence). Deletions cut 2 bases from V and 4 bases from J, with 23 bases between. The CDR3 bases are TGCAGTGCTAGATGGGTGTTTGGGGGGAGAATGGGAGAGACCCAGTACTTC. Protein: CSARWVFGGRMGETQYF.

This sequence joins TRBV12-3 or TRBV12-4 and TRBJ1-1; D is ambiguous. V shed 2 bases and J shed 5 bases, with 9 bases lying between them. The CDR3 covers 13 residues. DNA for the CDR3: TGTGCCAGCAGTTTAAGCTCGGGGACTGAAGCTTTCTTT. It encodes CASSLSSGTEAFF.

About this clonotype itself: A junction end diverges from the germline sequence, so it may reflect a read error. The rearrangement uses TRBV12-3 or TRBV12-4 and TRBJ2-1, with 9 bases that match TRBD1. CDR3 length: 14 amino acids. DNA for the CDR3: TGTACCAGCACCGGACAGGGGAGTAGGAATGAGCAGTTCTTC. Translated, it gives CTSTGQGSRNEQFF.

In nucleotides, the CDR3 is TGCAGTGCTAGAGATCCGTTCAGGGGCGGCTACAATGAGCAGTACTTC. It specifies CSARDPFRGGYNEQYF. The chain links TRBV20-1 to TRBJ2-1, with D possibly being TRBD1 (6 bases). The J call is uncertain, as TRBJ2-7 better fits the DNA end. The CDR3 totals 16 residues. Germline V CDR1 and CDR2: DFQATT, SNEGSKA (reference sequence).

This chain connects TRBV7-9 to TRBJ1-2; the D is unclear. The germline gives CDR1 SEHNR, CDR2 FQNEAQ (reference sequence). This CDR3 spans 15 amino acids. Trimming pared 0 bases from V and 4 bases from J, leaving 12 bases between. The CDR3 loop reads CASSLAGNSIYGYTF. CDR3 in DNA: TGTGCCAGCAGCTTAGCGGGTAACTCGATCTATGGCTACACCTTC.

This clonotype was counted a few times. The chain carries TRBV28 and TRBJ2-1; 7 positions agree with TRBD2. This CDR3 is 14 amino acids long. Germline V lookup: CDR1 MDHEN, CDR2 SYDVKM. The junction had 9 bases not matched to a gene; V was cut back by 6 bases and J by 7 bases. The CDR3 loop is CASRAGLRRNEQFF. CDR3 nucleotides: TGTGCCAGCAGGGCGGGACTACGACGGAATGAGCAGTTCTTC.

This clonotype appeared many times. The V call is TRBV4-2, the J call TRBJ2-1; 13 nucleotides agree with TRBD2. This CDR3 comprises 15 residues. The V segment lost 4 bases and the J segment 8 bases; nucleotides outside the gene matches: 5. Germline V gene data show CDR1 as LGHNA and CDR2 as YNFKEQ. The CDR3 loop is CASSPRLAGGHEQFF. CDR3 DNA: TGTGCCAGCAGCCCCCGACTAGCGGGAGGTCATGAGCAGTTCTTC.

This clonotype was seen only a few times. This chain uses TRBV5-1 with TRBJ2-7; 8 nucleotides match TRBD1. The germline V gene has CDR1 SGHRS and CDR2 YFSETQ. After removal of 4 bases from V and 3 bases from J, the junction contained 6 bases not matched to a gene. This CDR3 has 14 residues. CDR3 residues: CASSLQGQGYEQYF. Here the CDR3 DNA reads TGCGCCAGCAGCCTACAAGGACAGGGCTACGAGCAGTACTTC.

The V and J genes are TRBV7-2 and TRBJ2-1; 12 bases fit TRBD1. The V segment lost 6 bases and the J segment 6 bases; nucleotides outside the gene matches: 3. Germline-derived CDR1 and CDR2 are SGHTA and FQGNSA. The CDR3 length is 14 residues. The CDR3 reads CASRTGQGANEQFF. CDR3 DNA sequence: TGTGCCAGCAGGACGGGACAGGGGGCCAATGAGCAGTTCTTC.

The chain links TRBV9 to TRBJ2-7; weak D call: TRBD2 (6 bases). CDR1 and CDR2 from the germline V gene are SGDLS and YYNGEE. V gave up 4 bases and J gave up 0 bases, with 11 bases separating them. The CDR3 is made up of 14 amino acids. For the CDR3, the DNA is TGTGCCAGCAGCCGTCTAGCGTCCTCCTACGAGCAGTACTTC. Translating it yields CASSRLASSYEQYF.

The rearrangement uses TRBV4-2 and TRBJ2-1; tentatively, D is TRBD1 (5 bases). V lost 0 bases, J lost 9 bases, and 15 bases lay in between. The CDR3 is 15 amino acids. CDR1 and CDR2 (germline): LGHNA, YNFKEQ. CDR3 protein: CASSQDTQGLGEQFF. The CDR3 nucleotides are TGTGCCAGCAGCCAAGATACCCAGGGTCTCGGTGAGCAGTTCTTC.

The table lists this clonotype with a few counts. The V call is TRBV4-3, the J call TRBJ2-1; the match to TRBD2 covers 8 bases. There are 15 residues in the CDR3. With 4 bases clipped from V and 10 bases from J, the junction kept 12 bases outside the gene matches. Per the germline V gene, CDR1 is LGHNA and CDR2 is YSLEER. The CDR3, as DNA: TGCGCCAGCAGCCGCCAGGCGGGAGGTAGTGCCGAGCAGTTCTTC. The encoded protein is CASSRQAGGSAEQFF.

With regard to this clonotype: One base away lies a much larger clone, so this may be a sequencing read error. V usage is TRBV6-1 and J usage is TRBJ2-7; D tentatively reads TRBD1 or TRBD2 (6 bases each). The CDR3 runs to 14 residues. Per germline, CDR1 MNHNS and CDR2 SASEGT. The CDR3: CASQGRSSSYERYF. The CDR3 nucleotides are TGTGCCAGTCAGGGGAGGTCGTCCTCCTACGAGCGGTACTTC.

The V gene is TRBV29-1, the J gene TRBJ2-7; possible D gene TRBD1, 6 bases. CDR1 is SQVTM and CDR2 is ANQGSEA in the germline V gene. CDR3 length: 12 amino acids. Trimming left V 4 bases short and J 3 bases short, with 10 bases between. The CDR3 is CSVAGEGYEQYF. As DNA, the CDR3 is TGCAGCGTTGCAGGGGAAGGCTACGAGCAGTACTTC.

The chain has TRBV28 and TRBJ1-4; D gene uncertain. Germline CDR1 MDHEN, CDR2 SYDVKM. The CDR3 totals 14 residues. V lost 7 bases to trimming and J lost 6 bases, with 15 bases between them. The CDR3 reads CASTKPSPDEKLFF. CDR3 sequence (DNA): TGTGCCAGCACCAAACCCTCTCCGGATGAAAAACTGTTTTTT.

This clonotype showed up just a few times. The chain joins TRBV29-1 to TRBJ2-1; D unresolved. The CDR3 has 10 amino acids. V lost 4 bases and J lost 4, with 2 bases in between. Germline loops: CDR1 SQVTM, CDR2 ANQGSEA. The CDR3 DNA follows: TGCAGCGTTGGATACAATGAGCAGTTCTTC. Translating it yields CSVGYNEQFF.

This clonotype was seen only once. The chain couples TRBV6-2 or TRBV6-3 to TRBJ2-7, with TRBD1 matching 8 bases. This CDR3 has 13 residues. V dropped 6 bases and J dropped 3; count of bases not matched to a gene: 4. Germline values: CDR1 MNHEY, CDR2 SVGEGT. Here the CDR3 reads CASRAGTGYEQYF. Written as DNA, the CDR3 is TGTGCCAGCAGAGCCGGGACAGGCTACGAGCAGTACTTC.

The gene calls are TRBV19 and TRBJ2-1; the match to TRBD2 covers 11 bases. The junction had 7 bases not matched to a gene; V was cut back by 6 bases and J by 0 bases. The CDR3 length is 17 residues. Germline CDR1 reads LNHDA; CDR2 reads SQIVND (reference sequence). CDR3 protein: CASRTPGLAGSYNEQFF. The CDR3 DNA reads TGTGCCAGTAGGACCCCTGGACTAGCGGGCTCCTACAATGAGCAGTTCTTC.

On this clonotype itself: This may come from a read error, since a much larger clone is one base off. The chain couples TRBV6-2 or TRBV6-3 to TRBJ2-5, with a possible D match to TRBD1 (6 bases). V was pared by 6 bases and J by 4 bases, with 12 bases between. The CDR3 sequence is 13 residues long. Looked up from germline, CDR1 is MNHEY and CDR2 is SVGEGT. CDR3 nucleotides: TGTGCCAGCAGGTGCTGGACAGCAGAGACCCAGTACTTC. It yields the protein CASRCWTAETQYF.